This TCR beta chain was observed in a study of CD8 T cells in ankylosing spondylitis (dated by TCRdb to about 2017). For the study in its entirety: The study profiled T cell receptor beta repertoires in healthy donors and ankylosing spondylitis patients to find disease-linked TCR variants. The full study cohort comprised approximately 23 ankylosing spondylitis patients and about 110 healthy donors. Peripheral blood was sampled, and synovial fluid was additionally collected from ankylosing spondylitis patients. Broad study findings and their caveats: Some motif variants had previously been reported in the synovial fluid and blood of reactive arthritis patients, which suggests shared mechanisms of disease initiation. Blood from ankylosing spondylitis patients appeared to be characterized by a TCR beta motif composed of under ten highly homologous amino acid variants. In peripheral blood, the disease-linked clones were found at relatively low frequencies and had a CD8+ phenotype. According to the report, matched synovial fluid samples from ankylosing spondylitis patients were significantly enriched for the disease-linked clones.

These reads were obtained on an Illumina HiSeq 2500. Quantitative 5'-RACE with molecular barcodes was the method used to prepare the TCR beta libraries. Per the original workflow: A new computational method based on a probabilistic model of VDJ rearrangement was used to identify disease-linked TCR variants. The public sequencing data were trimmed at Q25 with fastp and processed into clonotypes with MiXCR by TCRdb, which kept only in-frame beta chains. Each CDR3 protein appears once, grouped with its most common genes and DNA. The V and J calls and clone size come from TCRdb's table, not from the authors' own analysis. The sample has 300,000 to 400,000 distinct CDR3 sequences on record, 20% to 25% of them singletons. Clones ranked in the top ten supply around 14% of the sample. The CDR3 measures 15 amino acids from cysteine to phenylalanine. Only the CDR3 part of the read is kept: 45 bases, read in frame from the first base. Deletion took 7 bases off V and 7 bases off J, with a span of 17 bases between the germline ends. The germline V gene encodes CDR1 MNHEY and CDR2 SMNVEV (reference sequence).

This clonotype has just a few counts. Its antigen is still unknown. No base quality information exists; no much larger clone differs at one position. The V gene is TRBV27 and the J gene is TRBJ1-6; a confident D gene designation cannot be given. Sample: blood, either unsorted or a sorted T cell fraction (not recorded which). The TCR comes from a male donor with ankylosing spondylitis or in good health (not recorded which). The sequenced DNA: TGTGCCAGCAAGGAGGAGCTTCCCGGGAATTCACCCCTCCACTTT. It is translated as CASKEELPGNSPLHF.